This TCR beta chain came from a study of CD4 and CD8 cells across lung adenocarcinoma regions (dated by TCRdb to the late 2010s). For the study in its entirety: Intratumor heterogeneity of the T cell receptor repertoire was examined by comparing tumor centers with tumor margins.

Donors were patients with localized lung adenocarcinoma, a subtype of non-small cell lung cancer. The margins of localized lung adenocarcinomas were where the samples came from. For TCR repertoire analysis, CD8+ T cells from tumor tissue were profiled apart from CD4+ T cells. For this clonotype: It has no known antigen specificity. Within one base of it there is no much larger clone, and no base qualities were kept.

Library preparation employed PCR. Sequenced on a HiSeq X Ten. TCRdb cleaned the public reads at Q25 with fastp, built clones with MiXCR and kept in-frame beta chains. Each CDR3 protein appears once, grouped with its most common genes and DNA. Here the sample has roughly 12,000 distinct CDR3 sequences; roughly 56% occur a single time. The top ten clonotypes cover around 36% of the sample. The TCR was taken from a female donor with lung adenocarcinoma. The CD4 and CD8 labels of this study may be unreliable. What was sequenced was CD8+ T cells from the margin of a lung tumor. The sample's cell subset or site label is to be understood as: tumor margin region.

For the CDR3, the sequence is CASSLEPSGREQFF. Read as DNA, the sequence is TGTGCCAGCAGCTTAGAGCCTAGCGGGCGTGAGCAGTTCTTC. The rearrangement joined TRBV11-2 to TRBJ2-1; TRBD2 fits 8 bases in the junction. Reading the germline V gene gives CDR1 SGHAT and CDR2 FQNNGV. From cysteine to phenylalanine, the CDR3 is 14 amino acids long. The DNA shown is the 42-base CDR3, in frame from base 1. The V end gives up 0 bases and the J end 9 bases, leaving 4 bases in the junction not matched to a gene.